Reported below is one TCR beta chain. CDR1 and CDR2 from the germline V gene are DFQATT and SNEGSKA (reference sequence). CDR3 length: 17 residues. The ends were cut back, 7 bases at V and 0 bases at J, with 22 bases in the middle. Primed by a sample-barcoded 5' primer and a J-beta primer mix, a second PCR proceeded for about 7 to 12 cycles. Each CDR3 protein is one row after TCRdb ran MiXCR on the 5' RACE reads. The table records about 680,000 distinct CDR3 sequences, 49% of them present only once. The data are from a study of blood T cells in healthy people across ages. The chain couples TRBV20-1 to TRBJ2-4; perhaps TRBD1 as D (7 bases). The sequence was obtained from a woman aged 55-70 years in good health. Sequencing was carried out using blood. This CDR3 is CSVILAGGLLAKNIQYF. The CDR3 bases are TGCAGTGTAATCTTAGCAGGGGGGCTTCTAGCCAAAAACATTCAGTACTTC.